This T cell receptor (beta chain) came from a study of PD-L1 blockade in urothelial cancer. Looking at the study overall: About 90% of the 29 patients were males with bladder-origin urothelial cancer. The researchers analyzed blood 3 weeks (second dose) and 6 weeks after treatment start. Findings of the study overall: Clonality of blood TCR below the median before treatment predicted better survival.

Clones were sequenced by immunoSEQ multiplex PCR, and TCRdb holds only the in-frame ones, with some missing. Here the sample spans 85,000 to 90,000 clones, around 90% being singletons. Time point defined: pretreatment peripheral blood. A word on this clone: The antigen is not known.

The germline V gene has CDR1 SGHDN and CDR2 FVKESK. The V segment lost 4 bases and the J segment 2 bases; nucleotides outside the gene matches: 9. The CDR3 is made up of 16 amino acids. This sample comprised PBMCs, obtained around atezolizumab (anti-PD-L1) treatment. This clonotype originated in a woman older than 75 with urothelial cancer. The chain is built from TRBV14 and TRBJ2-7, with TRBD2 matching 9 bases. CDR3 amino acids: CASSRVAGVAPYEQYF. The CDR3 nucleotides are TGTGCCAGCAGCCGAGTAGCGGGAGTGGCCCCCTACGAGCAGTACTTC.